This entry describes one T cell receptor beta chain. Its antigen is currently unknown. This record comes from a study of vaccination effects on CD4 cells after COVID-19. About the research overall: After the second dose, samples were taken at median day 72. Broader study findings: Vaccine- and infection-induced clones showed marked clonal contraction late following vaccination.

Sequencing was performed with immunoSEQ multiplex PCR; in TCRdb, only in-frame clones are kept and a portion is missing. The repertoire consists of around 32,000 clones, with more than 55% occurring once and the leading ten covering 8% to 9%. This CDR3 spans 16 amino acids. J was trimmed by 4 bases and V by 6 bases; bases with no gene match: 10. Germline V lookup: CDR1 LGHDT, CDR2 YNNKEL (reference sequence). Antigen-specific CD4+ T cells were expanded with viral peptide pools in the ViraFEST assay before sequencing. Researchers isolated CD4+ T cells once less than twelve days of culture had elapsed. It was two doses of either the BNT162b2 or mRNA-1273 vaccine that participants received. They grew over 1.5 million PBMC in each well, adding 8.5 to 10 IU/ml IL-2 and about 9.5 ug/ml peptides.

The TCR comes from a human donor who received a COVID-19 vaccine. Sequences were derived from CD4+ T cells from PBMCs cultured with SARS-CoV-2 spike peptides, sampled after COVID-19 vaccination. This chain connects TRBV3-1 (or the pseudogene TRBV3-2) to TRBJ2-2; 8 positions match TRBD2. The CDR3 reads CASRNGGAGSTGELFF. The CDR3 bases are TGTGCCAGCAGAAACGGGGGGGCTGGGAGCACCGGGGAGCTGTTTTTT.